This T cell receptor (beta chain) was found in a study of blood T cells in healthy people across ages. PBMCs numbering at least 6.5 million were isolated per sample. Together with a sample-barcoded 5' primer, a J-beta primer mix was included in a second PCR lasting about 7 to 12 cycles. Tagging of each cDNA molecule was performed by a template-switch adaptor with 12 random nucleotides. TCRdb recomputed calls from the 5' RACE reads with MiXCR, one row per CDR3 protein. The data show 780,000 or so distinct CDR3 sequences, about 53% seen once. V gave up 4 bases and J gave up 1 base; unmatched junction bases: 5. Per the germline V gene, CDR1 is MGHDK and CDR2 is SYGVNS. CDR3 size: 15 residues.

The sequenced sample was blood. The clonotype comes from a man older than 75 in good health. The genes are TRBV25-1 and TRBJ1-1; 8 bases map to TRBD1. In DNA form, the CDR3 reads TGTGCCAGCAGTGTAAAGGGGACAGGGAACACTGAAGCTTTCTTT. As protein: CASSVKGTGNTEAFF.